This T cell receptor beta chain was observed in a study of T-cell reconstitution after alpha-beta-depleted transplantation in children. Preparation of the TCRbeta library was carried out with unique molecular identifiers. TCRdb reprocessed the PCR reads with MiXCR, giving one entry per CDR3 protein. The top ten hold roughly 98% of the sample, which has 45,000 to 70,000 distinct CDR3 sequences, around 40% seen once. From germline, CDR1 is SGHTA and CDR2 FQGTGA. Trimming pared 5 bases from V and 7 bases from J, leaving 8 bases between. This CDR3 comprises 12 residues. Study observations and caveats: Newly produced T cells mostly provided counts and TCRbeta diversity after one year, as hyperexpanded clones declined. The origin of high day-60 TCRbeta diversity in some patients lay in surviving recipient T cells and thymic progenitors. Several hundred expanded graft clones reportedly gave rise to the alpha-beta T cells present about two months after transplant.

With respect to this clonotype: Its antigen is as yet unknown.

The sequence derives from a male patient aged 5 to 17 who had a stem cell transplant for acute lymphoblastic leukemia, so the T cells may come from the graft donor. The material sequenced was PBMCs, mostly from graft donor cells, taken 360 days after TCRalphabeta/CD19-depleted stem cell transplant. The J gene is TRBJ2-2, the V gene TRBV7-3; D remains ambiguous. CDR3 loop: CASSVDGGELFF. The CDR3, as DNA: TGTGCCAGCAGCGTGGACGGCGGGGAGCTGTTTTTT.